The rows below give T cell receptor beta chains drawn from one sample of a study of beta chain features in type 1 diabetes. The assay was immunoSEQ multiplex PCR, and TCRdb's table has in-frame clones only and misses some. The sample has some 270,000 clones; approximately 10% are singletons. Sequenced: naive CD4+ T cells from blood. The receptors come from a man aged 25-40 years with type 1 diabetes. CDR3s include the opening cysteine and the closing phenylalanine or tryptophan. The D gene is left open where the match is weak. A row's size may be missing; if present it is once, few, many or a size class.

d_gene	v_gene	j_gene	abundance	CDR3nt	CDR3aa
-	TRBV7-9	TRBJ1-6	few	TGTGCCAGCGGTCGCGTTAATTCACCCCTCCACTTT	CASGRVNSPLHF
TRBD1	TRBV27	TRBJ1-2	-	TGTGCCAGCAGCGTTACAGGGGGCTGGGGCTACACCTTC	CASSVTGGWGYTF
TRBD2	TRBV4-1	TRBJ2-1	few	TGCGCCAGCAGCCAAGTGGGGCGGGGGTCTTACAATGAGCAGTTCTTC	CASSQVGRGSYNEQFF
TRBD1	TRBV5-1	TRBJ1-2	-	TGCGCCAGCAGCTTGGGGGACAGGGGGCTGGATGGCTACACCTTC	CASSLGDRGLDGYTF
-	TRBV4-3	TRBJ1-1	few	TGCGCCAGCAGTTACGGAGGGACGAACACTGAAGCTTTCTTT	CASSYGGTNTEAFF
-	TRBV7-3	TRBJ2-5	-	TGTGCCAGCAGCCCTCGGACAGCCAAAGGAGAGACCCAGTACTTC	CASSPRTAKGETQYF
-	TRBV9	TRBJ2-1	-	TGTGCCAGCAGCGTAGCTACGGGATCAAATGAGCAGTTCTTC	CASSVATGSNEQFF
TRBD1	TRBV29-1	TRBJ1-1	few	TGCAGCGCCTCGGGACAGTTAAACACTGAAGCTTTCTTT	CSASGQLNTEAFF
-	TRBV6-1	TRBJ2-5	-	TGTGCCAGCACGGCCAGGGGAGGGCAAGAGACCCAGTACTTC	CASTARGGQETQYF
TRBD1	TRBV6-1	TRBJ2-7	-	TGTGCCAGCAGGGGGACAGGGGTCAACGAGCAGTACTTC	CASRGTGVNEQYF
-	TRBV28	TRBJ2-1	-	TGTGCCAGCAGTCGAACACCGGGACACAGCTACAATGAGCAGTTCTTC	CASSRTPGHSYNEQFF
-	TRBV11-2	TRBJ2-7	-	TGTGCCAGCAGCTTAGTGGGGAGGAGGTCTTACGAGCAGTACTTC	CASSLVGRRSYEQYF
TRBD2	TRBV4-3	TRBJ2-5	-	TGCGCCAGCAGCCGGGGACTAGCGGAAGAGACCCAGTACTTC	CASSRGLAEETQYF
TRBD1	TRBV19	TRBJ1-5	few	TGTGCCAGTAGTATGACAGGGTTAAATCAGCCCCAGCATTTT	CASSMTGLNQPQHF
-	TRBV5-1	TRBJ1-6	-	TGCGCCAGCAGCTTAGGAGGGCTCGATAATTCACCCCTCCACTTT	CASSLGGLDNSPLHF
TRBD2	TRBV5-1	TRBJ2-5	few	TGCGCCAGCAGCTCGGGACTAGGGATCCAAGAGACCCAGTACTTC	CASSSGLGIQETQYF
TRBD1	TRBV14	TRBJ1-6	-	TGTGCCAGCAGCCAAGCGCCGGGACAGATGGGAATAAATTCACCCCTCCACTTT	CASSQAPGQMGINSPLHF
TRBD2	TRBV5-5	TRBJ2-1	-	TGTGCCAGCAGCCCTAGCGGGGCTTGGGATGAGCAGTTCTTC	CASSPSGAWDEQFF
TRBD2	TRBV2	TRBJ2-3	-	TGTGCCAGCAGTTCTAGCGGGGGCGGCACAGATACGCAGTATTTT	CASSSSGGGTDTQYF
TRBD2	TRBV4-1	TRBJ2-5	-	TGCGCCAGCAGCCAAGGGACTAGCGGGGGGTTGGAGACCCAGTACTTC	CASSQGTSGGLETQYF
TRBD1	TRBV5-1	TRBJ2-6	-	TGCGCCAGCAGCCTGGACAGGGACCACGTCCTGACTTTC	CASSLDRDHVLTF
-	TRBV19	TRBJ2-3	few	TGTGCCAGTAGTATGGGGGCTGCTAGCACAGATACGCAGTATTTT	CASSMGAASTDTQYF
-	TRBV6-1	TRBJ2-1	-	TGTGCCAGCGGAGCGGCCAATGAGCAGTTCTTC	CASGAANEQFF
-	TRBV9	TRBJ1-2	few	TGTGCCAGCAGCGTAGATCAGGGTTTAGCTAACTATGGCTACACCTTC	CASSVDQGLANYGYTF
TRBD2	TRBV15	TRBJ2-3	-	TGTGCCACCAGCAGAGACGGGTTGGCGGGGGGCCGCACAGATACGCAGTATTTT	CATSRDGLAGGRTDTQYF
TRBD2	TRBV2	TRBJ2-5	few	TGTGCCAGCAGTTTCCTAGCGGGGGAAGAGACCCAGTACTTC	CASSFLAGEETQYF
TRBD2	TRBV5-1	TRBJ2-5	-	TGCGCCAGCAGCCCCGGGGCTAGCGGGGGCTCACAAGAGACCCAGTACTTC	CASSPGASGGSQETQYF
TRBD1	TRBV29-1	TRBJ2-2	-	TGCAGCGGTGACAAAGGCAGGGGGAAGGGGGACACCGGGGAGCTGTTTTTT	CSGDKGRGKGDTGELFF
TRBD1	TRBV6-6	TRBJ2-3	-	TGTGCCAGCAGCCCCTACAAGACAGGGAGCGATACGCAGTATTTT	CASSPYKTGSDTQYF